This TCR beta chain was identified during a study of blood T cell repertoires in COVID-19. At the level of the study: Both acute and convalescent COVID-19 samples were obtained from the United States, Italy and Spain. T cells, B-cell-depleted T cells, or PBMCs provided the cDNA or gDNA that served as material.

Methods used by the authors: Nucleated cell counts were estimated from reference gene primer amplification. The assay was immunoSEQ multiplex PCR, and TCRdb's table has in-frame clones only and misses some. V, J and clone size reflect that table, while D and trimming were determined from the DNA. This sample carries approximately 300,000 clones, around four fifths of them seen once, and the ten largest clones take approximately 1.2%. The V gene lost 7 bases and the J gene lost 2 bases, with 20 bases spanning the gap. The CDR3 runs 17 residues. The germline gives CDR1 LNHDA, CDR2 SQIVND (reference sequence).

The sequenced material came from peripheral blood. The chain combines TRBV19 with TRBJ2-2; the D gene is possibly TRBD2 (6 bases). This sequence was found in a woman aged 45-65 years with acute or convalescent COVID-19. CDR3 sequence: CASTHLGGRINTGELFF. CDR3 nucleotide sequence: TGTGCCAGTACACATTTGGGGGGACGCATCAACACCGGGGAGCTGTTTTTT.